This entry is about one T cell receptor beta chain. The antigen is undetermined. This sample was included in a study of post-analysis software for immune sequencing data. Study-level information: The disease courses spanned relapsing-remitting, secondary progressive and progressive-relapsing forms of multiple sclerosis. General study findings and limits: Included in a set of roughly five TRBV segments more frequent in patients than controls were TRBV5-6, TRBV5-1 and TRBV20-1. Versus controls, multiple sclerosis patients showed significantly lower diversity (normalized Chao1).

Included in the TCR beta cDNA libraries were unique molecular identifiers. TCRdb re-analysed the PCR reads in MiXCR, keeping a single row per CDR3 protein. The sample records hundreds of thousands of distinct CDR3 sequences, just under 30% being singletons. CDR1 is SGDLS, CDR2 YYNGEE, per germline. The CDR3 contains 15 residues. Sample: blood. The receptor comes from a girl aged 5-17 years with multiple sclerosis. The chain carries TRBV9 and TRBJ2-5, with 13 bases matching TRBD2. The DNA matches TRBJ2-7 better at its end, which makes the J call doubtful. For the CDR3, the DNA is TGTGCCAGCAGCTGCGGACTAGCGGGAGCAGACGAGCAGTACTTC. Its protein is CASSCGLAGADEQYF.